Given below is one TCR beta chain in context. Its antigen remains unidentified. This sample was included in a study of cytomegalovirus exposure and HLA in healthy donors. Everyone who donated was a healthy bone marrow donor. It was with 60 Vbeta and 13 Jbeta primers that the PCR ran. Authors' data handling: A later analysis tallied about 80 million unique TCR beta chains, about 12 million of them shared. The data were produced by immunoSEQ multiplex PCR, yet TCRdb's version contains in-frame clones alone and is incomplete. That table furnishes V, J and clone size, whereas the DNA furnished D and trimming. The table has approximately 160,000 clones, 65% to 80% seen once. With 4 bases clipped from V and 7 bases from J, the junction kept 7 bases outside the gene matches. The length of the CDR3 is 15 residues. Germline V gene sequence: CDR1 SGDLS, CDR2 YYNGEE. General study findings and limits: With DRB1 most and HLA-C fewest, TCR association rates differed between HLA loci in a later analysis. An analysis that came later showed most CMV-associated TCR beta chains appearing HLA-restricted.

The sequence was obtained from a young man in good health and CMV-seropositive. The chain links TRBV9 to TRBJ1-4, with 10 bases aligning to TRBD1. The sequenced material came from PBMCs. This CDR3 is CASSPRQGASEKLFF. CDR3 in DNA: TGTGCCAGCAGCCCGCGACAGGGGGCGAGTGAAAAACTGTTTTTT.